The 2 T cell receptor beta chains reported below all come from one sample, sequenced in a study of T cell repertoires in cytomegalovirus infection. TCRdb ran MiXCR on the reads and lists one entry per CDR3 protein. The table shows 130,000 or so distinct CDR3 sequences, with 6.5% occurring only once. Specimen: PBMCs. The receptors originated from a human donor in good health (CMV status not recorded). Some clones in this sample may be carry-over from other donors' samples.

The rearrangement uses TRBV20-1 and TRBJ1-5, with D possibly matching TRBD1 (6 bases). V was pared by 6 bases and J by 4 bases, with 16 bases between. Germline assignment: CDR1 DFQATT and CDR2 SNEGSKA (reference sequence). This CDR3 has 14 residues. CDR3 DNA sequence: TGCAGTGCCAATGCGGGGGGCGAAAATCAGCCCCAGCATTTT. This translates into CSANAGGENQPQHF.

Ten or more counts support this clonotype. V gene TRBV4-2 combines with J gene TRBJ1-2; tentatively, D is TRBD1 (5 bases). V lost 2 bases to trimming and J lost 2 bases, with 12 bases between them. Germline V gene lookup returns CDR1 LGHNA and CDR2 YNFKEQ. This CDR3 contains 15 residues. DNA of the CDR3: TGTGCCAGCAGCCAACATACAGGACTAAACTATGGCTACACCTTC. Its protein product is CASSQHTGLNYGYTF.